This passage covers 16 T cell receptor beta chains from one sample sequenced in a study of blood T cell repertoires in COVID-19. Using immunoSEQ multiplex PCR, the repertoire was profiled, and TCRdb retains in-frame clones only, with some absent. The data contain some 700,000 clones, 80% to 90% of them seen just once; the ten biggest clones take up about 0.24%. Sequences were obtained from peripheral blood. All receptors derive from a young woman with acute or convalescent COVID-19.

The chain recombines TRBV2 with TRBJ1-2; D is uncertain. The CDR3 contains 11 residues. CDR1 is SNHLY and CDR2 is FYNNEI in the germline V gene. The DNA for the CDR3 is TGTTCGAGCGGGTCGGACTATGGCTACACCTTC. Protein sequence: CSSGSDYGYTF.

The chain combines TRBV5-5 with TRBJ2-2, with 7 bases that match TRBD1. Unmatched junction bases numbered 10, after V lost 3 bases and J lost 5 bases. The CDR3 has 16 amino acids. Germline V lookup: CDR1 SGHKS, CDR2 YYEKEE (reference sequence). This CDR3 reads CASSWEQGPGTGELFF. The CDR3 nucleotides read TGTGCCAGCAGCTGGGAACAGGGGCCGGGGACCGGGGAGCTGTTTTTT.

The CDR3 sequence: CASSLMERNTEAFF. In DNA, the CDR3 is TGTGCCAGCAGTTTAATGGAGAGGAACACTGAAGCTTTCTTT. The chain combines TRBV27 with TRBJ1-1; D remains unclear. Per germline, CDR1 MNHEY and CDR2 SMNVEV (reference sequence). With 2 bases removed from V and 1 base from J, the gap between germline ends came to 8 bases. CDR3 length: 14 amino acids.

The J gene is TRBJ2-1, the V gene TRBV19, with a tentative D call TRBD2 (7 bases). Trimming removed 3 bases at V and 8 bases at J, with 17 bases between. CDR1 LNHDA and CDR2 SQIVND come from the germline V gene (reference sequence). CDR3 size: 15 residues. For the CDR3, the DNA is TGTGCCAGTAGTATTAGGGGGGGTCCATTGGATGAGCAGTTCTTC. Its protein product is CASSIRGGPLDEQFF.

This clone was counted only a few times. The chain combines TRBV20-1 with TRBJ1-3, with D uncertain. The CDR3 sequence is 11 residues long. V was pared by 4 bases and J by 4 bases, with 5 bases between. CDR1 is DFQATT and CDR2 is SNEGSKA in the germline V gene (reference sequence). CDR3 DNA sequence: TGCAGTGCTAAGGAGGGAAACACCATATATTTT. Translated, it gives CSAKEGNTIYF.

The chain links TRBV15 to TRBJ2-2; tentative D call: TRBD1 (5 bases). V shed 0 bases and J shed 4 bases, with 6 bases lying between them. The germline CDR1 and CDR2 sequences are LNHNV and YYDKDF (reference sequence). The CDR3 totals 14 residues. The CDR3 DNA is TGTGCCACCAGCAGAGAACAGGTCACCGGGGAGCTGTTTTTT. This translates into CATSREQVTGELFF.

This clone is a singleton in its sample. Other DNA variants within this sample encode the same CDR3. The chain joins TRBV19 to TRBJ2-7; possibly TRBD1 for D (5 bases). Germline CDR1 and CDR2: LNHDA and SQIVND (reference sequence). V was cut by 5 bases and J by 3 bases, with 11 bases left in between. CDR3 length: 13 amino acids. The CDR3 DNA is TGTGCCAGTAGTGGTCAGGGTCGCTACGAGCAGTACTTC. It translates to CASSGQGRYEQYF.

V is TRBV19 and J is TRBJ2-2; 8 positions match TRBD1. CDR1 is LNHDA and CDR2 is SQIVND in the germline V gene (reference sequence). V lost 5 bases, J lost 1 base, and 3 bases stayed unmatched. CDR3 length: 15 amino acids. CDR3 region: CASSDRGENTGELFF. The CDR3 DNA sequence: TGTGCCAGTAGTGACAGGGGAGAGAACACCGGGGAGCTGTTTTTT.

The chain combines TRBV5-1 with TRBJ1-1; the D gene is possibly TRBD1 (6 bases). Germline V gene sequence: CDR1 SGHRS, CDR2 YFSETQ. The ends were cut back, 2 bases at V and 2 bases at J, with 13 bases in the middle. CDR3 size: 15 residues. CDR3 nucleotides: TGCGCCAGCAGCTTAATGAGGGGGACAAACACTGAAGCTTTCTTT. The encoded protein is CASSLMRGTNTEAFF.

V is TRBV10-3 and J is TRBJ2-3; 8 bases line up with TRBD2. CDR1 and CDR2 from the germline V gene are ENHRY and SYGVKD. Trimming took 0 bases from V and 6 from J; bases not matched to a gene: 8. The CDR3 is made up of 16 amino acids. This CDR3 reads CAISESPGLGADTQYF. The CDR3 DNA is TGTGCCATCAGTGAGTCACCGGGACTAGGGGCCGATACGCAGTATTTT.

This chain uses TRBV24-1 with TRBJ1-3; D is perhaps TRBD1 (5 bases). The CDR3 has 13 residues. Looked up from germline, CDR1 is KGHDR and CDR2 is SFDVKD. V was cut by 7 bases and J by 4 bases, with 10 bases left in between. The CDR3 reads CATSQGGGNTIYF. CDR3 nucleotide sequence: TGTGCCACCAGCCAGGGAGGAGGAAACACCATATATTTT.

The chain is built from TRBV21-1 and TRBJ1-3. TRBV21-1 is listed as a pseudogene. This CDR3 comprises 15 residues. CDR3 sequence: CASRPTVTPGNTIYF. CDR3 DNA sequence: TGTGCCAGCAGACCCACGGTAACTCCAGGAAACACCATATATTTT.

The chain employs TRBV6-6 and TRBJ1-5; TRBD1 matches at 7 bases. The CDR3 sequence is 21 residues long. V shed 5 bases, J shed 0 bases, and the junction held 22 bases outside the gene matches. Germline loops: CDR1 MNHNY, CDR2 SVGAGI (reference sequence). The CDR3 nucleotides read TGTGCCAGCAGTCCGCGCCCAGGGGGGAAGACGGGGATTTCTAGCAATCAGCCCCAGCATTTT. Its protein is CASSPRPGGKTGISSNQPQHF.

The CDR3 sequence is CASSEARTGNSNQPQHF. CDR3 bases: TGTGCCAGCAGTGAAGCTAGGACAGGTAATAGCAATCAGCCCCAGCATTTT. The J gene is TRBJ1-5, the V gene TRBV6-1, with 7 bases that match TRBD1. Germline V gene lookup returns CDR1 MNHNS and CDR2 SASEGT. This CDR3 comprises 17 residues. The V gene end was trimmed by 0 bases and the J gene end by 0 bases; junction bases not matched to a gene: 5.

The chain joins TRBV7-7 to TRBJ2-5, with TRBD1 identical over 9 bases. The V segment lost 5 bases and the J segment 3 bases; nucleotides outside the gene matches: 10. The germline V gene has CDR1 SSHAT and CDR2 FNYEAQ (reference sequence). The CDR3 sequence is 16 residues long. CDR3 bases: TGTGCCAGCAGCATCATAACCGGGACAGGGAAAGAGACCCAGTACTTC. This encodes CASSIITGTGKETQYF. Together with reference TRBV7-7 and TRBJ2-5, the CDR3 gives the full variable domain: GAGVSQSPRYKVTKRGQDVTLRCDPISSHATLYWYQQALGQGPEFLTYFNYEAQPDKSGLPSDRFSAERPEGSISTLTIQRTEQRDSAMYRCASSIITGTGKETQYFGPGTRLLVL.

The J gene is TRBJ1-1, the V gene TRBV7-9; 7 bases are shared with TRBD1. The V gene's germline CDR1 is SEHNR and CDR2 FQNEAQ (reference sequence). CDR3 length: 14 residues. The junction had 5 bases not matched to a gene; V was cut back by 1 base and J by 6 bases. The CDR3 sequence is CASSLDSRGAEAFF. The CDR3, as DNA: TGTGCCAGCAGCTTAGACTCCAGGGGGGCTGAAGCTTTCTTT.